A selection of T cell receptor beta chains follows, all from one sample in a study of shared clonotypes between healthy human individuals. Sequenced by immunoSEQ multiplex PCR; TCRdb stores in-frame clones only, minus some. Seen here are under 850,000 clones, about 91% observed once, and the top ten hold under 30%. Input material: naive CD8+ T cells sorted from blood. The receptor set was obtained from a man aged 25 to 45 in good health. CDR3s leave out the opening cysteine and the closing phenylalanine or tryptophan. A row's size may be missing; if present it is once, few, many or a size class.

V: TRBV2
size: NA
CDR3: ASWDRSMYGYT

V: TRBV4-1
size: NA
CDR3: ASSPSGSSYNEQF

V: TRBV27
size: NA
CDR3: ASSLSGLAGWVAYEQY

V: TRBV5-8
size: NA
CDR3: ASSLRGAIETQY

V: TRBV21-1
size: NA
CDR3: ASNPPGKSGTDTQY

V: TRBV29-1
size: once
CDR3: SVAQVGQGTTEAF

V: TRBV4-1
size: NA
CDR3: ASSQAGTIYGYT

V: TRBV29-1
size: NA
CDR3: SVDRGLEETQY

V: TRBV27
size: NA
CDR3: ASSPRDRGTDTQY

V: TRBV6-5
size: NA
CDR3: ASSLRDTLFEQY

V: TRBV7-8
size: NA
CDR3: ASSLAVGAETQY

V: TRBV12-5
size: NA
CDR3: ARSIRVELF

V: TRBV27
size: once
CDR3: ASSDLGQGIIHGYT

V: TRBV7-9
size: NA
CDR3: ASRNEGETGKLF

V: TRBV28
size: NA
CDR3: ASSSIADEYQETQY